This TCR beta chain came from a study of blood T cell repertoires in COVID-19. For the study at large: The cDNA or gDNA used as material had been derived from T cells, B-cell-depleted T cells, or PBMCs.

The germline V and J ends were trimmed by 5 bases and 0 bases, with 11 bases remaining between them. Germline CDR1 is LNHDA and CDR2 is SQIVND (reference sequence). The CDR3 has 15 residues. Source study methods: The authors estimated nucleated cell counts from reference gene primer amplification. Data came from immunoSEQ multiplex PCR; TCRdb stores just in-frame clones and leaves some out. The DNA was the basis for D and trimming; V, J and clone size are from that table. The data show around 300,000 clones, approximately 85% seen once. The rearrangement joins TRBV19 to TRBJ2-4; maybe TRBD2 (6 bases). The receptor's source is a human donor in a cohort sampled during active COVID-19. The sequenced sample was peripheral blood. DNA of the CDR3: TGTGCCAGTAGTGCCGGGACTCTAGCCAAAAACATTCAGTACTTC. The encoded protein is CASSAGTLAKNIQYF.